A single sample is the source of the 32 T cell receptor beta chains below, sequenced in a study of blood T cell repertoires in COVID-19. Only in-frame clones appear in the TCRdb table, and some are missing; sequencing was by immunoSEQ multiplex PCR. The sample has under 300,000 clones; roughly 88% are singletons. Sequencing was carried out using PBMCs or T cells enriched from blood (not recorded which). The source is a woman aged 30 to 39 who had recovered from COVID-19.

As regards this clone: One junction end does not reproduce the germline sequence, and a read error may be involved. V usage is TRBV7-8 and J usage is TRBJ1-2, with TRBD1 matching 7 bases. Per germline, CDR1 SGHVS and CDR2 FQNEAQ. CDR3 length equals 12 residues. In nucleotides, the CDR3 is TGTGCCAGCAGCCGGGACAGCTTCGAGACGGCCTTC. It translates to CASSRDSFETAF.

This chain connects TRBV19 to TRBJ2-2, with TRBD2 matching 14 bases. Per germline, CDR1 LNHDA and CDR2 SQIVND (reference sequence). The CDR3 is made up of 18 amino acids. Unmatched junction bases numbered 14, after V lost 8 bases and J lost 6 bases. The chain's CDR3 is CASQASRLAGGPSGELFF. In DNA form, the CDR3 reads TGTGCCAGTCAGGCTAGCCGACTAGCGGGAGGGCCATCCGGGGAGCTGTTTTTT.

A note on this clone: The sample carries other DNA sequences with the same CDR3. The J gene is TRBJ2-7, the V gene TRBV9; possibly TRBD2 for D (6 bases). V gave up 0 bases and J gave up 0 bases, with 7 bases separating them. Germline CDR1 SGDLS, CDR2 YYNGEE. The CDR3 is made up of 14 amino acids. The CDR3 protein is CASSVGGDSYEQYF. CDR3 bases: TGTGCCAGCAGCGTAGGCGGGGACTCCTACGAGCAGTACTTC.

This chain uses TRBV28 with TRBJ1-2; 7 bases match TRBD1. Germline V gene sequence: CDR1 MDHEN, CDR2 SYDVKM. Trimming cost V 5 bases and J 2 bases; bases outside gene matches: 11. The CDR3 spans 16 residues. In DNA, the CDR3 is TGTGCCAGCAGTACCGACCGACAGGGCCTCAACTATGGCTACACCTTC. Encoded protein: CASSTDRQGLNYGYTF.

V gene TRBV5-1 combines with J gene TRBJ2-5; weak D call: TRBD1 (6 bases). CDR3 size: 15 residues. Trimming took 1 base from V and 4 from J, leaving 14 bases between them. The germline gives CDR1 SGHRS, CDR2 YFSETQ. CDR3 loop: CASSLLITGLETQYF. CDR3 bases: TGCGCCAGCAGCTTGCTCATCACAGGGTTAGAGACCCAGTACTTC.

The chain joins TRBV11-2 to TRBJ1-1; a possible D gene is TRBD1 (6 bases). The CDR3 is 16 amino acids. The germline V gene has CDR1 SGHAT and CDR2 FQNNGV. V lost 5 bases and J lost 0, with 16 bases in between. This chain's CDR3 is CASSHSGTWLNTEAFF. As DNA, the CDR3 is TGTGCCAGCAGCCATTCCGGGACATGGTTGAACACTGAAGCTTTCTTT.

The chain is built from TRBV29-1 and TRBJ1-2; no definite D call. From germline, CDR1 is SQVTM and CDR2 ANQGSEA. V lost 1 base and J 4 bases, leaving 13 bases between the germline ends. The CDR3 extends over 14 amino acids. CDR3 in amino acids: CSVEGGEGTYGYTF. The CDR3 DNA follows: TGCAGCGTTGAAGGGGGAGAGGGAACCTATGGCTACACCTTC.

The chain has TRBV19 and TRBJ2-6, with D uncertain. CDR1 is LNHDA, CDR2 SQIVND, per germline (reference sequence). The CDR3 extends over 16 amino acids. V was trimmed by 6 bases and J by 1 base, leaving 13 bases between them. The CDR3 DNA is TGTGCCAGTAGCCAAAATCGGTTTTCTGGGGCCAACGTCCTGACTTTC. Amino acids: CASSQNRFSGANVLTF.

V gene TRBV27 combines with J gene TRBJ1-2, with a weak D call TRBD1 (6 bases). This CDR3 comprises 14 residues. Trimming shortened V by 8 bases and J by 5 bases, and 18 bases separated the two germline ends. Germline CDR1 is MNHEY and CDR2 is SMNVEV (reference sequence). The CDR3 sequence: CASGHPGVGYGYTF. Here the CDR3 DNA reads TGTGCCAGCGGACATCCAGGGGTGGGGTATGGCTACACCTTC.

This clone was found a few times. This chain uses TRBV19 with TRBJ1-2, with a possible D match to TRBD1 (6 bases). V shed 6 bases and J shed 2 bases, with 10 bases lying between them. Germline-derived CDR1 and CDR2 are LNHDA and SQIVND (reference sequence). This CDR3 has 13 residues. CDR3 sequence: CASSRQANYGYTF. For the CDR3, the DNA is TGTGCCAGTAGCCGACAGGCCAACTATGGCTACACCTTC.

This chain uses TRBV19 with TRBJ1-2, with no clear D. V was trimmed by 5 bases and J by 2 bases, leaving 12 bases between them. CDR1 LNHDA and CDR2 SQIVND come from the germline V gene (reference sequence). This CDR3 is built from 14 residues. The CDR3 DNA is TGTGCCAGTAGTCTCCTCGCTAGGAACTATGGCTACACCTTC. As protein: CASSLLARNYGYTF.

This chain joins TRBV4-2 and TRBJ2-7, with TRBD1 matching 8 bases. The CDR3 has 17 amino acids. J gave up 2 bases and V 0 bases, and 9 bases lay outside the gene matches. The germline V gene encodes CDR1 LGHNA and CDR2 YNFKEQ. The CDR3 region has the DNA TGTGCCAGCAGCCAAGAGTTGACCTGGACAGGGACCTACGAGCAGTACTTC. It codes for CASSQELTWTGTYEQYF.

The chain couples TRBV19 to TRBJ1-2; D is ambiguous. Germline assignment: CDR1 LNHDA and CDR2 SQIVND (reference sequence). The CDR3 has 13 residues. The V gene lost 4 bases and the J gene lost 2 bases, with 8 bases spanning the gap. CDR3 residues: CASSNGENYGYTF. The CDR3 region has the DNA TGTGCCAGTAGTAACGGGGAGAACTATGGCTACACCTTC.

The chain is built from TRBV30 and TRBJ1-3; no clear D. The CDR3 covers 13 residues. Germline CDR1 reads GTSNPN; CDR2 reads SVGIG (reference sequence). The V end lost 2 bases, the J end lost 0 bases, and 5 bases lay between the germline ends. The CDR3 sequence: CAWSTGSGNTIYF. CDR3 in DNA: TGTGCCTGGAGTACCGGCTCTGGAAACACCATATATTTT.

The CDR3: CASRALGGSAFF. Here the CDR3 DNA reads TGTGCCAGCAGGGCCCTGGGGGGGTCCGCTTTCTTT. V gene TRBV12-3 or TRBV12-4 combines with J gene TRBJ1-1; D may be TRBD1 (5 bases). The CDR3 covers 12 residues. The germline V and J ends were trimmed by 6 bases and 11 bases, with 16 bases remaining between them.

The sample holds one count of this clone. This rearrangement joins TRBV6-6 to TRBJ2-7, with 7 bases aligning to TRBD2. This CDR3 spans 14 amino acids. The junction had 8 bases not matched to a gene; V was cut back by 6 bases and J by 3 bases. Germline values: CDR1 MNHNY, CDR2 SVGAGI (reference sequence). Written as DNA, the CDR3 is TGTGCCAGCAGGACCCATGGGGGGGACTACGAGCAGTACTTC. This encodes CASRTHGGDYEQYF.

This chain uses TRBV7-9 with TRBJ2-2; 9 bases align to TRBD1. Unmatched junction bases numbered 10, after V lost 2 bases and J lost 6 bases. Germline CDR1 reads SEHNR; CDR2 reads FQNEAQ (reference sequence). There are 17 residues in the CDR3. The CDR3 coding sequence is TGTGCCAGCAGCTTATTGGTGGGGACAGGGCGACCCGGGGAGCTGTTTTTT. Protein sequence: CASSLLVGTGRPGELFF.

The sample holds one count of this clone. V is TRBV16 and J is TRBJ1-1; D gene uncertain. The CDR3 loop spans 17 amino acids. Germline V gene data show CDR1 as KGHSY and CDR2 as FQNENV. Deletions cut 0 bases from V and 8 bases from J, with 22 bases between. CDR3: CASSQSGEGDPSLEAFF. CDR3 sequence (DNA): TGTGCCAGCAGCCAATCAGGTGAGGGCGACCCCTCTCTGGAAGCTTTCTTT.

This clone was seen just once. Here the CDR3 DNA reads TGCGCCAGCAGCCATCTACAGGCTTCTGGAAACACCATATATTTT. Translated, it gives CASSHLQASGNTIYF. The chain employs TRBV4-3 and TRBJ1-3; possible D gene TRBD1, 5 bases. The CDR3 has 15 amino acids. The V end lost 3 bases, the J end lost 1 base, and 10 bases lay between the germline ends. Per the germline V gene, CDR1 is LGHNA and CDR2 is YSLEER.

The V call is TRBV11-3, the J call TRBJ1-3, with D possibly TRBD1 on 6 matching bases. CDR1 is SGHNT and CDR2 is YENEEA in the germline V gene. Trimming cost V 5 bases and J 1 base, with 9 bases left between them. This CDR3 comprises 14 residues. CDR3 sequence (DNA): TGTGCCAGCAGCGATACAGGGTCTGGAAACACCATATATTTT. It translates to CASSDTGSGNTIYF.

The chain links TRBV2 to TRBJ2-1; TRBD1 agrees at 12 bases. This CDR3 is built from 16 residues. Germline CDR1 and CDR2: SNHLY and FYNNEI. Trimming at V came to 6 bases and at J to 7 bases, leaving 10 bases not matched to a gene. This CDR3 reads CASRPGQGARVNEQFF. CDR3 coding DNA: TGTGCCAGCAGACCGGGACAGGGGGCGCGGGTGAATGAGCAGTTCTTC.

The chain has TRBV10-2 and TRBJ2-1, with 13 bases that match TRBD2. Per the germline V gene, CDR1 is WSHSY and CDR2 is SAAADI. V was pared by 0 bases and J by 8 bases, with 10 bases of the junction left unmatched. The length of the CDR3 is 18 residues. The CDR3 protein is CASSESGLAGANSYEQFF. The CDR3 region has the DNA TGCGCCAGCAGTGAGTCCGGACTAGCGGGAGCTAATTCGTATGAGCAGTTCTTC.

The chain combines TRBV19 with TRBJ2-2, with 9 bases lining up with TRBD2. The V and J ends lost 0 bases and 2 bases, in that order; junction bases with no gene match: 4. The CDR3 runs to 17 residues. Germline V CDR1 and CDR2: LNHDA, SQIVND (reference sequence). The CDR3 coding sequence is TGTGCCAGTAGTATAGATCAGGGACTAGCCAACACCGGGGAGCTGTTTTTT. Translating it yields CASSIDQGLANTGELFF.

The CDR3 DNA follows: TGTGCCAGCAGCTTGGGACAGGGTATCTTTTCACCCCTCCACTTT. This encodes CASSLGQGIFSPLHF. The chain recombines TRBV5-6 with TRBJ1-6; 7 nucleotides match TRBD1. Per germline, CDR1 SGHDT and CDR2 YYEEEE. CDR3 length: 15 amino acids. J gave up 9 bases and V 0 bases, and 6 bases lay outside the gene matches.

The V gene is TRBV11-2, the J gene TRBJ2-7; 8 bases fit TRBD1. Unmatched junction bases numbered 7, after V lost 2 bases and J lost 4 bases. This CDR3 contains 15 residues. Germline-derived CDR1 and CDR2 are SGHAT and FQNNGV. CDR3 DNA sequence: TGTGCCAGCAGCTTATATCAGGGGGCGAGGTACGAGCAGTACTTC. Translation: CASSLYQGARYEQYF.

The gene calls are TRBV13 and TRBJ1-1; 8 nucleotides line up with TRBD1. This CDR3 has 15 residues. Trimming at V came to 6 bases and at J to 0 bases, leaving 6 bases not matched to a gene. Germline V gives CDR1 PRHDT, CDR2 FYEKMQ (reference sequence). CDR3 loop: CASRDTGGMNTEAFF. The CDR3 DNA sequence: TGTGCCAGCAGGGACACAGGGGGGATGAACACTGAAGCTTTCTTT.

This clone was observed a handful of times. The V call is TRBV2, the J call TRBJ2-1; D might be TRBD2 (6 bases). Deletions cut 6 bases from V and 5 bases from J, with 11 bases between. The CDR3 is 13 residues long. Germline V gene sequence: CDR1 SNHLY, CDR2 FYNNEI. As DNA, the CDR3 is TGTGCCAGCAGAGTGACGGGAGACAATGAGCAGTTCTTC. Its translation is CASRVTGDNEQFF.

This clone showed up just once. This chain uses TRBV30 with TRBJ1-5; D unresolved. Trimming pared 1 base from V and 2 bases from J, leaving 9 bases between. CDR3 length: 14 residues. Germline V gives CDR1 GTSNPN, CDR2 SVGIG (reference sequence). The CDR3 is CAWSGGWGNQPQHF. The CDR3 DNA is TGTGCCTGGAGTGGAGGGTGGGGCAATCAGCCCCAGCATTTT.

The genes are TRBV6-1 and TRBJ1-2, with D tentatively TRBD1 (5 bases). The CDR3 sequence is 13 residues long. In germline, CDR1 is MNHNS, CDR2 SASEGT. The V end was cut by 0 bases, the J end by 8 bases, with 10 bases between. The CDR3 loop is CASSEAGGGGYTF. In DNA form, the CDR3 reads TGTGCCAGCAGTGAAGCGGGGGGAGGAGGCTACACCTTC.

This rearrangement joins TRBV5-1 to TRBJ2-7; 11 bases fit TRBD2. V trimming: 4 bases; J trimming: 7 bases; junction bases outside the gene matches: 7. The CDR3 length is 14 residues. Per the germline V gene, CDR1 is SGHRS and CDR2 is YFSETQ. CDR3 residues: CASSVSGRASEQYF. The CDR3 DNA follows: TGCGCCAGCAGCGTTAGCGGGAGGGCGAGTGAGCAGTACTTC. The complete variable domain, with remaining parts taken from reference TRBV5-1 and TRBJ2-7, reads KAGVTQTPRYLIKTRGQQVTLSCSPISGHRSVSWYQQTPGQGLQFLFEYFSETQRNKGNFPGRFSGRQFSNSRSEMNVSTLELGDSALYLCASSVSGRASEQYFGPGTRLTVT.

The chain carries TRBV4-1 and TRBJ2-3, with a weak D call TRBD1 (6 bases). V was clipped by 0 bases and J by 5 bases, with 12 bases between them. Germline V gives CDR1 MGHRA, CDR2 YSYEKL. The CDR3 is 15 residues long. CDR3 protein: CASSQDNRAVDTQYF. CDR3 in DNA: TGCGCCAGCAGCCAAGATAACAGGGCGGTAGATACGCAGTATTTT.

The CDR3 loop reads CASSLDPGTPGYTF. CDR3 coding DNA: TGTGCCAGCAGCTTAGACCCCGGGACACCGGGCTACACCTTC. The chain uses TRBV7-2 and TRBJ1-2, with D perhaps TRBD1 (6 bases). Germline values: CDR1 SGHTA, CDR2 FQGNSA. V shed 1 base and J shed 8 bases, with 14 bases lying between them. The CDR3 is 14 amino acids.